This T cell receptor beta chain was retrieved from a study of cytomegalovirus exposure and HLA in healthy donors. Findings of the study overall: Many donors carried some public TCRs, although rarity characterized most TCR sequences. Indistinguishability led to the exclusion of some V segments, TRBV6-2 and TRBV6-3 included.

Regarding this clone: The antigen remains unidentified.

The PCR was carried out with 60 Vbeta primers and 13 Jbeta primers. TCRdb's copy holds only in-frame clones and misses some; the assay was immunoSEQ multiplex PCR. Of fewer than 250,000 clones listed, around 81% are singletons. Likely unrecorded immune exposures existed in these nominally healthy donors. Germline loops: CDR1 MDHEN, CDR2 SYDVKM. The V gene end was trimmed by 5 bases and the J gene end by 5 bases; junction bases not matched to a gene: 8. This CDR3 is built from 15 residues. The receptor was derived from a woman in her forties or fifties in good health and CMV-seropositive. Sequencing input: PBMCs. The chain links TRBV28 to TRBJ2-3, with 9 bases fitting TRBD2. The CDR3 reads CASSLAGSGGDTQYF. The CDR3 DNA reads TGTGCCAGCAGTCTAGCGGGATCCGGGGGAGATACGCAGTATTTT.